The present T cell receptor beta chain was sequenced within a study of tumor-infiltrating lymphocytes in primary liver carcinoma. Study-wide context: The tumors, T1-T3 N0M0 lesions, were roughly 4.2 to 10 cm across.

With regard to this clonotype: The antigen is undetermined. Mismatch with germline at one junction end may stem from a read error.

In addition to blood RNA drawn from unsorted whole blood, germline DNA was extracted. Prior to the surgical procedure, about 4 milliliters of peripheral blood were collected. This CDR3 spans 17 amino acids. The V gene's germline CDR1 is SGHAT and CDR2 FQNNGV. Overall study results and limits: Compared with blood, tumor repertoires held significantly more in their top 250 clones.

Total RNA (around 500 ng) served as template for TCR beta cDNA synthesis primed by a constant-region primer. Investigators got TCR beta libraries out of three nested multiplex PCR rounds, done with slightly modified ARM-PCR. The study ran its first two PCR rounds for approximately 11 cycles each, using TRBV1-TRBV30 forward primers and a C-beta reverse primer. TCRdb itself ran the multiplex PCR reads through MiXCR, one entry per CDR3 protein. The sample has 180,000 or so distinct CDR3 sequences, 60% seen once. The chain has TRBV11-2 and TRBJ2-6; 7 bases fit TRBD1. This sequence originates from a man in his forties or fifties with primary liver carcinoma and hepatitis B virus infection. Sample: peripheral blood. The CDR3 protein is CASNLFGTVSEANVLTF. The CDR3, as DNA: TGTGCCAGCAACTTATTCGGGACAGTATCTGAGGCCAACGTCCTGACTTTC.